This TCR beta chain was observed in a study of T cells in Graves' hyperthyroidism and ophthalmopathy (dated by TCRdb to between 2017 and 2020). Turning to the overall study: Peripheral blood samples were taken at the time of initial diagnosis, prior to any treatment. A discovery cohort of about 96 patients, approximately 44 with Graves' ophthalmopathy and about 60 with stable Graves' hyperthyroidism, was used to find distinguishing TCR V-J signatures. The 100 discovery patients were randomly split 7:3 into training and test sets. The paper describes TCR Vbeta CDR3 sequencing of some 130 peripheral blood samples, made up of 40 to 45 ophthalmopathy patients, approximately 76 hyperthyroidism patients and 17 progressor patients. In roughly six Graves' hyperthyroidism patients, the study also compared T-cell repertoires from thyroid tissue with T-cell repertoires from blood. Once sampling was done, hyperthyroidism patients were given methimazole at a starting dose of 30 mg daily, whereas ophthalmopathy patients were given high-dose intravenous methylprednisolone. An independent validation cohort of 18 to 20 hyperthyroidism patients and roughly 16 patients who later progressed to ophthalmopathy tested prospective prediction of ophthalmopathy. Beyond this particular receptor, the publication reports: Most expanded thyroid clonotypes (frequency above 0.001) were also detected in blood, suggesting blood repertoires may reflect thyroid immune responses. No statistical method was used to fix the sample size in advance, and group allocation was not hidden from the investigators. In cross-validation, a model built on a 13 V-J signature told ophthalmopathy apart from stable hyperthyroidism with approximately 91% sensitivity and around 81% specificity, and in testing the same model reached 80%/75%. In validation, progression to ophthalmopathy was predicted by the model with more than 65% sensitivity and 72.22% specificity, a median of 6.5 months before onset.

This clonotype was found many times. No cognate antigen has been identified for it. Per-base qualities were not stored, and no clone one base away is much larger. CDR1 and CDR2 are read off the germline V gene as MNHEY and SVGEGT. V is pared back by 2 bases and J by 6 bases, with 17 bases lying between the germline termini. Its CDR3 holds 15 amino acids, cysteine through phenylalanine. Only CDR3 DNA is held: 45 bases, read in frame from base 1. TCR beta CDR3 regions were amplified from RNA transcripts. A first-round RT-PCR of the TCR CDR3 used the HTBI primer set with the Qiagen OneStep RT-PCR kit. The libraries were constructed in a second round of multiplex PCR and then size-selected and purified. Paired-end sequencing of the libraries was performed with 100 bp reads on an Illumina HiSeq2000. The published analysis was carried out like this. SOAPnuke was used to process the raw data, removing reads that contained adapters or uncalled bases, had a mean Phred below 15, or lacked an exact match to the constant primer or identifier. COPE v1.2.5 was used to merge the high-quality paired reads, and each unique nucleotide sequence was defined as a clonotype. Clonotypes were aligned to IMGT TRBV, TRBD and TRBJ reference segments using MiTCR v1.1. The analysis was restricted to V-J combinations with a frequency above 0.0001, which together covered approximately 99% of the repertoires. The TCS score was defined as the ratio of F50 (clonal expansion) to E x V (chaos), calculated using BLOSUM62-based TCRdist between CDR3 peptides within each V-J. Welch's t-statistics and random forest reduced around 520 V-J features to 13, which were used in a naive Bayes classifier (R e1071). Using fastp at Q25 and MiXCR, TCRdb reprocessed the public reads and kept productive beta chains. Records with the same CDR3 protein are collapsed into one entry carrying the most frequent genes and DNA. TCRdb, not the original authors, processed these V and J calls. The sample data list about 600,000 distinct CDR3 sequences, and about 14% of these were observed just once. 9.5% to 15% of the sample is held by the ten biggest clonotypes.

Ophthalmopathy patients had moderately to severely active disease, with a Clinical Activity Score of 3 or more, a NOSPECS grade of 4 or more, and a disease duration of less than 3 months. The study excluded patients with uncontrolled infections, other autoimmune diseases, pregnancy or lactation. Diagnoses were established on the basis of clinical symptoms, serum thyroxine and TRAb, thyroid ultrasound, and orbital computed tomography. Ficoll-Paque density gradient centrifugation was used to isolate PBMCs from approximately 11 ml of fresh peripheral blood. Trizol reagent was used to extract total RNA, and RNA quality was then checked on an Agilent 2100 Bioanalyzer.

This clonotype originated in a woman aged 45-59 years with Graves' ophthalmopathy. Source material: blood. The chain joins TRBV6-2 or TRBV6-3 to TRBJ2-7, with the D gene uncertain. The base sequence is TGTGCCAGCAGTTACCCCCTTAGACCCAGGAGCGAGCAGTACTTC. This encodes CASSYPLRPRSEQYF.